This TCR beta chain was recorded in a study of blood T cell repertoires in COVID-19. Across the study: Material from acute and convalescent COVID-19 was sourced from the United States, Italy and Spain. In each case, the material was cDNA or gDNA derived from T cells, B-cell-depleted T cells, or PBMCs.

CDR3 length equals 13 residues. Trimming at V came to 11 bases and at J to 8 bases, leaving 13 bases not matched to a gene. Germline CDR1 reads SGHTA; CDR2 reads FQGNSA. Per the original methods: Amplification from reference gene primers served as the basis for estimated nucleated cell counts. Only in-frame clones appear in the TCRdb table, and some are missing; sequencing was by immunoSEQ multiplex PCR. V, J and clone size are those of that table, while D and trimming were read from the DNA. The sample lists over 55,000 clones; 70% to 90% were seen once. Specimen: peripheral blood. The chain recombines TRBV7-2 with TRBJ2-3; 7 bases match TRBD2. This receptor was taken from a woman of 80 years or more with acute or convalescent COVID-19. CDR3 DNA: TGTGCCCCCCCGAAGGGAGCGGGGTTTACGCAGTATTTT. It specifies CAPPKGAGFTQYF. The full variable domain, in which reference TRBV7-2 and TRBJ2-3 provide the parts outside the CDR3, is GAGVSQSPSNKVTEKGKDVELRCDPISGHTALYWYRQSLGQGLEFLIYFQGNSAPDKSGLPSDRFSAERTGGSVSTLTIQRTQQEDSAVYLCAPPKGAGFTQYFGPGTRLTVL.